Following are 5 T cell receptor beta chains from one sample sequenced in a study of blood T cell repertoires in COVID-19. Data came from immunoSEQ multiplex PCR; TCRdb stores just in-frame clones and leaves some out. The data show approximately 270,000 clones, with around 88% seen just once and about 0.8% held by the top ten. What was sequenced was peripheral blood. The source is a young man with acute or convalescent COVID-19.

V and J are TRBV19 and TRBJ2-3; no reliable D call. CDR1 is LNHDA and CDR2 is SQIVND in the germline V gene (reference sequence). The CDR3 length is 14 residues. Trimming removed 4 bases at V and 6 bases at J, with 14 bases between. CDR3: CASSTLVVRDTQYF. For the CDR3, the DNA is TGTGCCAGTAGTACCCTAGTCGTCCGGGATACGCAGTATTTT.

CDR3 in DNA: TGTGCCAACCGGGACTTCTCTAATGAGCAGTTCTTC. Amino acids: CANRDFSNEQFF. This chain uses TRBV7-9 with TRBJ2-1; D may be TRBD2 (6 bases). The length of the CDR3 is 12 residues. CDR1 SEHNR and CDR2 FQNEAQ come from the germline V gene (reference sequence). Trimming removed 10 bases from V and 7 bases from J, with 14 bases in between.

The gene calls are TRBV19 and TRBJ2-3; D is ambiguous. Trimming left V 8 bases short and J 0 bases short, with 12 bases between. This CDR3 spans 14 amino acids. The germline V gene has CDR1 LNHDA and CDR2 SQIVND (reference sequence). The CDR3 here is CASSARLSTDTQYF. The CDR3, as DNA: TGTGCCAGTTCTGCCAGGTTGAGCACAGATACGCAGTATTTT.

The genes are TRBV5-6 and TRBJ2-3, with 11 bases fitting TRBD2. V shed 4 bases and J 4 bases; nucleotides not matched to a gene: 8. Germline loops: CDR1 SGHDT, CDR2 YYEEEE. This CDR3 is built from 16 residues. CDR3 amino acids: CASSGTLAGGPDTQYF. CDR3 sequence (DNA): TGTGCCAGCAGCGGTACTCTAGCGGGGGGCCCAGATACGCAGTATTTT.

CDR3 nucleotides: TGTGCCAGCAGCTTGGGGACAGGGGGCCAGGAAAAACTGTTTTTT. Its protein is CASSLGTGGQEKLFF. The chain recombines TRBV5-4 with TRBJ1-4; 11 bases fit TRBD1. V was pared by 0 bases and J by 8 bases, with 3 bases of the junction left unmatched. This CDR3 has 15 residues. Germline CDR1 SGHNT, CDR2 YYREEE (reference sequence).